Shown below are 24 T cell receptor beta chains from a single sample sequenced in a study of cytomegalovirus exposure and HLA in healthy donors. The PCR used 60 Vbeta and 13 Jbeta primers. Measured with immunoSEQ multiplex PCR; TCRdb has only the in-frame clones, and not every one. This sample has 150,000 or so clones, with approximately 84% found just once. Sequencing was done on a sample of PBMCs. These receptors originate from a male donor in good health and CMV-seropositive.

The sample holds one count of this clone. The V call is TRBV5-5, the J call TRBJ2-7; perhaps TRBD1 as D (5 bases). This CDR3 comprises 16 residues. The V gene lost 4 bases and the J gene lost 3 bases, with 20 bases spanning the gap. Germline loops: CDR1 SGHKS, CDR2 YYEKEE (reference sequence). CDR3 nucleotides: TGTGCCAGCAGCCTTGCGACAGCCCTCTTAGGCTACGAGCAGTACTTC. Translating it yields CASSLATALLGYEQYF.

The V gene is TRBV28, the J gene TRBJ1-3; 10 bases map to TRBD1. The CDR3 extends over 19 amino acids. V lost 5 bases to trimming and J lost 2 bases; unmatched junction nucleotides: 15. Per the germline V gene, CDR1 is MDHEN and CDR2 is SYDVKM. This chain's CDR3 is CASSNPSPSGQGAGNTIYF. CDR3 bases: TGTGCCAGCAGTAACCCCAGCCCATCAGGACAGGGGGCTGGAAACACCATATATTTT. Full variable domain (outside the CDR3, taken from reference TRBV28 and TRBJ1-3): DVKVTQSSRYLVKRTGEKVFLECVQDMDHENMFWYRQDPGLGLRLIYFSYDVKMKEKGDIPEGYSVSREKKERFSLILESASTNQTSMYLCASSNPSPSGQGAGNTIYFGEGSWLTVV.

This sequence joins TRBV5-1 and TRBJ1-2, with 7 bases lining up with TRBD1. V lost 1 base and J lost 2; bases outside the gene matches: 11. This CDR3 has 17 residues. Germline loops: CDR1 SGHRS, CDR2 YFSETQ. The CDR3: CASSLMAGGKENYGYTF. The CDR3 nucleotides read TGCGCCAGCAGCTTGATGGCAGGGGGGAAGGAGAACTATGGCTACACCTTC.

J is TRBJ1-2 and V is TRBV6-5; D is possibly TRBD1 (6 bases). The CDR3 consists of 13 residues. V was cut by 6 bases and J by 8 bases, with 16 bases left in between. Germline V gene lookup returns CDR1 MNHEY and CDR2 SVGAGI. The CDR3 region is CASRPPQGRGYTF. DNA of the CDR3: TGTGCCAGCAGGCCGCCACAGGGACGCGGCTACACCTTC.

The rearrangement links TRBV28 to TRBJ2-7; no definite D call. V shed 5 bases and J shed 7 bases, with 9 bases lying between them. CDR1 is MDHEN, CDR2 SYDVKM, per germline. CDR3 length equals 11 residues. The CDR3 DNA reads as TGTGCCAGCAGTCTCCAGAGGGAGCAGTACTTC. Its protein is CASSLQREQYF.

This chain links TRBV4-3 with TRBJ2-1; D not certain. V was trimmed by 0 bases and J by 4 bases, leaving 4 bases between them. The CDR3 consists of 13 residues. Looked up from germline, CDR1 is LGHNA and CDR2 is YSLEER. CDR3 sequence reads: CASSQESYNEQFF. The CDR3 nucleotides are TGCGCCAGCAGCCAAGAGTCATACAATGAGCAGTTCTTC.

In this sample, this clone turned up a few times. The chain is built from TRBV30 and TRBJ2-5; a weak D match, TRBD2 (6 bases). Germline V CDR1 and CDR2: GTSNPN, SVGIG (reference sequence). This CDR3 comprises 17 residues. With 5 bases removed from V and 0 bases from J, the gap between germline ends came to 22 bases. This CDR3 is CAWYDFGGPLYQETQYF. The CDR3 nucleotides read TGTGCCTGGTACGACTTCGGGGGACCATTGTACCAAGAGACCCAGTACTTC.

This clone was detected only once. Written as DNA, the CDR3 is TGTGCCAGCAGCCCCGGGACAGGGCTTCCTGGAAACACCATATATTTT. Amino acids: CASSPGTGLPGNTIYF. V usage is TRBV7-2 and J usage is TRBJ1-3; 9 positions agree with TRBD1. The germline V gene encodes CDR1 SGHTA and CDR2 FQGNSA. This CDR3 has 16 residues. V gave up 5 bases and J gave up 2 bases; unmatched junction bases: 7.

This clone was seen just once. The chain employs TRBV9 and TRBJ2-1, with D perhaps TRBD1 (6 bases). This CDR3 contains 17 residues. Germline V gene lookup returns CDR1 SGDLS and CDR2 YYNGEE. The ends were cut back, 0 bases at V and 0 bases at J, with 13 bases in the middle. The CDR3 protein is CASSVATGLSSYNEQFF. As DNA, the CDR3 is TGTGCCAGCAGCGTAGCTACAGGGCTAAGCTCCTACAATGAGCAGTTCTTC.

The table lists this clone with a count of one. The chain uses TRBV5-1 and TRBJ2-1, with 14 bases fitting TRBD2. V shed 4 bases and J 2 bases; nucleotides not matched to a gene: 5. The V gene's germline CDR1 is SGHRS and CDR2 YFSETQ. CDR3 length equals 17 residues. The CDR3 DNA reads TGCGCCAGCAGCACAGGGACTAGCGGGGGCCCCTACAATGAGCAGTTCTTC. It yields the protein CASSTGTSGGPYNEQFF.

This clone was seen only once. The chain recombines TRBV5-4 with TRBJ2-5; maybe TRBD2 (6 bases). The J call may be incorrect, as the DNA end agrees better with TRBJ2-7. The CDR3 is 12 amino acids. Germline V CDR1 and CDR2: SGHNT, YYREEE (reference sequence). CDR3 DNA sequence: TGTGCCAGCAGCCCCGGGGGTATCGAGCAGTACTTC. Its protein product is CASSPGGIEQYF.

The sample holds a few counts of this clone. Other DNA variants within this sample encode the same CDR3. The chain has TRBV7-2 and TRBJ2-7; D ambiguous. V was trimmed by 5 bases and J by 0 bases, leaving 5 bases between them. Germline loops: CDR1 SGHTA, CDR2 FQGNSA. The CDR3 loop spans 12 amino acids. The CDR3 DNA sequence: TGTGCCAGCAGCCCGAGCTCCTACGAGCAGTACTTC. Translating gives CASSPSSYEQYF.

V usage is TRBV14 and J usage is TRBJ2-1; 7 nucleotides line up with TRBD1. CDR1 SGHDN and CDR2 FVKESK come from the germline V gene. V trimming: 2 bases; J trimming: 4 bases; junction bases outside the gene matches: 5. CDR3 size: 15 residues. The CDR3 nucleotides are TGTGCCAGCAGCCAAATCCAGGGGGTATACAATGAGCAGTTCTTC. This translates into CASSQIQGVYNEQFF.

The rearrangement joins TRBV12-2 to TRBJ2-4; the table assigns TRBD2, which was not confirmed against the DNA. TRBV12-2 is flagged as a pseudogene. The CDR3 spans 11 residues. The CDR3 is CASRFEVGQYF. DNA of the CDR3: TGTGCAAGTCGCTTCGAGGTTGGTCAGTACTTC.

V and J are TRBV30 and TRBJ1-5; maybe TRBD1 (6 bases). V was pared by 3 bases and J by 6 bases, with 12 bases between. This CDR3 is built from 13 residues. Per the germline V gene, CDR1 is GTSNPN and CDR2 is SVGIG (reference sequence). CDR3 loop: CAWRGHEGQPQHF. The CDR3 nucleotides are TGTGCCTGGAGGGGACATGAGGGTCAGCCCCAGCATTTT.

The V gene is TRBV6-1, the J gene TRBJ1-5; maybe TRBD1 (5 bases). Per germline, CDR1 MNHNS and CDR2 SASEGT. Trimming shortened V by 2 bases and J by 6 bases, and 11 bases separated the two germline ends. This CDR3 region has 14 residues. This CDR3 is CASSEIGGVQPQHF. Written as DNA, the CDR3 is TGTGCCAGCAGTGAAATAGGAGGGGTTCAGCCCCAGCATTTT.

CDR3 loop: CASSQVRISYNEQFF. CDR3 in DNA: TGTGCCAGCAGCCAAGTCAGGATTTCCTACAATGAGCAGTTCTTC. V is TRBV14 and J is TRBJ2-1; D ambiguous. The CDR3 runs to 15 residues. Germline lookup yields CDR1 SGHDN and CDR2 FVKESK. V lost 1 base to trimming and J lost 1 base, with 8 bases between them. The full variable domain, rest sourced from reference TRBV14 and TRBJ2-1, is EAGVTQFPSHSVIEKGQTVTLRCDPISGHDNLYWYRRVMGKEIKFLLHFVKESKQDESGMPNNRFLAERTGGTYSTLKVQPAELEDSGVYFCASSQVRISYNEQFFGPGTRLTVL.

This clone appeared a single time. The V gene is TRBV10-3, the J gene TRBJ2-7; 12 bases align to TRBD2. Germline V gives CDR1 ENHRY, CDR2 SYGVKD. V lost 7 bases to trimming and J lost 1 base; unmatched junction nucleotides: 2. The CDR3 totals 14 residues. CDR3 nucleotides: TGTGCCATCAAGACTAGCGGGAGTTCCTACGAGCAGTACTTC. Its protein is CAIKTSGSSYEQYF.

The chain combines TRBV19 with TRBJ2-5; TRBD1 is a possible D gene (6 bases). V was shortened by 6 bases and J by 3 bases, with 26 bases between the two germline ends. The CDR3 sequence is 18 residues long. The germline gives CDR1 LNHDA, CDR2 SQIVND (reference sequence). CDR3 amino acids: CASSKRDGTPQLEETQYF. Written as DNA, the CDR3 is TGTGCCAGTAGCAAAAGGGACGGGACACCCCAACTTGAAGAGACCCAGTACTTC.

The chain links TRBV19 to TRBJ1-2; 7 bases agree with TRBD1. Unmatched junction bases numbered 5, after V lost 3 bases and J lost 4 bases. The CDR3 runs to 14 residues. Germline CDR1 reads LNHDA; CDR2 reads SQIVND (reference sequence). CDR3 residues: CASSISRGVYGYTF. As DNA, the CDR3 is TGTGCCAGTAGTATCTCCAGGGGGGTCTATGGCTACACCTTC.

The chain uses TRBV28 and TRBJ1-1, with 7 bases identical to TRBD1. Germline assignment: CDR1 MDHEN and CDR2 SYDVKM. V was pared by 7 bases and J by 5 bases, with 10 bases of the junction left unmatched. CDR3 length: 14 amino acids. CDR3 protein: CASIQGLVRTEAFF. The CDR3 DNA reads as TGTGCCAGCATACAGGGGTTGGTGAGGACTGAAGCTTTCTTT.

The genes are TRBV18 and TRBJ1-2, with D perhaps matching TRBD1 (6 bases). Per germline, CDR1 KGHSH and CDR2 LQKENI. The CDR3 contains 15 residues. V was shortened by 3 bases and J by 1 base, with 12 bases between the two germline ends. The CDR3 bases are TGTGCCAGCTCACCTGGACAGAGCTTTAACTATGGCTACACCTTC. Its protein is CASSPGQSFNYGYTF.

The chain is built from TRBV5-1 and TRBJ2-1; 8 bases line up with TRBD2. The V and J ends lost 3 bases and 4 bases, in that order; junction bases with no gene match: 6. Germline CDR1 is SGHRS and CDR2 is YFSETQ. This CDR3 spans 15 amino acids. The CDR3 DNA follows: TGCGCCAGCAGCTCCTCAGCGGGAGCTTACAATGAGCAGTTCTTC. Protein: CASSSSAGAYNEQFF. Combining the CDR3 with reference TRBV5-1 and TRBJ2-1 gives the whole variable domain KAGVTQTPRYLIKTRGQQVTLSCSPISGHRSVSWYQQTPGQGLQFLFEYFSETQRNKGNFPGRFSGRQFSNSRSEMNVSTLELGDSALYLCASSSSAGAYNEQFFGPGTRLTVL.

The genes are TRBV5-1 and TRBJ2-3, with D tentatively TRBD2 (5 bases). This CDR3 spans 13 amino acids. The germline V gene has CDR1 SGHRS and CDR2 YFSETQ. V shed 4 bases and J shed 5 bases, with 11 bases lying between them. Here the CDR3 DNA reads TGCGCCAGCAGCCCCTCCGGGAAAGATACGCAGTATTTT. Its translation is CASSPSGKDTQYF. Full variable domain (outside the CDR3, taken from reference TRBV5-1 and TRBJ2-3): KAGVTQTPRYLIKTRGQQVTLSCSPISGHRSVSWYQQTPGQGLQFLFEYFSETQRNKGNFPGRFSGRQFSNSRSEMNVSTLELGDSALYLCASSPSGKDTQYFGPGTRLTVL.